This T cell receptor (beta chain) derives from a study of beta chain features in type 1 diabetes. CDR1 is MNHEY, CDR2 SVGAGI, per germline. The CDR3 spans 14 residues. V gave up 6 bases and J gave up 3 bases; unmatched junction bases: 5. Expressed TCRB transcripts were sequenced, since all the RNA that had been isolated was reverse transcribed. Clones were read by immunoSEQ multiplex PCR, and TCRdb kept only the in-frame ones, dropping some. The sample has about 660,000 clones; around 15% are singletons. This clone was counted once. What it binds is unknown. Study-level points and caveats: Sequencing the cDNA could make cells with high TCR expression show up more than they should. TCRB CDR3s were moderately but significantly shorter in Type 1 diabetes patients in all four CD4+ subsets.

Sequencing was performed on naive CD4+ T cells from blood. V gene TRBV6-5 combines with J gene TRBJ1-2, with TRBD1 matching over 9 bases. This TCR was recovered from a young man with type 1 diabetes. CDR3 region: CASRETGGDYGYTF. The CDR3 DNA follows: TGTGCCAGCAGGGAGACAGGGGGGGACTATGGCTACACCTTC.